This TCR beta chain was retrieved from a study of blood T cell repertoires in COVID-19. Across the whole study: From T cells, B-cell-depleted T cells, or PBMCs came the material, which was cDNA or gDNA.

The cohort comprised adults aged roughly 18 to 95 years residing in under 30 US areas. Assignment of participants to cohorts was predicated upon participant-reported clinical history. Germline CDR1 and CDR2: SGHRS and YFSETQ. V gave up 0 bases and J gave up 7 bases; unmatched junction bases: 2. The CDR3 has 15 residues. In the authors' workflow: The authors estimated nucleated cell counts from reference gene primer amplification. Repertoires were generated with immunoSEQ multiplex PCR, while TCRdb's copy carries only in-frame clones and drops some. From that table come the V and J calls and clone size; the DNA was used to work out D and trimming. Altogether 200,000 to 250,000 clones are present, roughly 87% being singletons, with the ten largest covering about 9.4%.

The TCR originated in a man between 18 and 35 years old with acute COVID-19. This chain uses TRBV5-1 with TRBJ1-6; 9 nucleotides agree with TRBD1. The source material was PBMCs or T cells enriched from blood (not recorded which). The CDR3 sequence is CASSLAGTGNSPLHF. In nucleotides, the CDR3 is TGCGCCAGCAGCTTGGCCGGGACAGGGAATTCACCCCTCCACTTT.